Following are 3 T cell receptor beta chains from one sample sequenced in a study of T-cell reconstitution after alpha-beta-depleted transplantation in children. Preparing the TCRbeta library involved the use of unique molecular identifiers. TCRdb ran MiXCR on the PCR reads and lists one entry per CDR3 protein. The sample contains a few hundred thousand distinct CDR3 sequences, over 25% of which appear only once. Source: PBMCs, taken before TCRalphabeta/CD19-depleted stem cell transplant. These receptors were obtained from a boy under two years old with Wiskott-Aldrich syndrome, due to receive a stem cell transplant.

This clonotype has more than one count but fewer than ten. The chain has TRBV7-9 and TRBJ1-1; D is ambiguous. Germline CDR1 and CDR2: SEHNR and FQNEAQ (reference sequence). This CDR3 contains 13 residues. The V and J ends lost 2 bases and 9 bases respectively, with 13 bases between them. The CDR3 loop is CASSLLSGNQAFF. DNA for the CDR3: TGTGCCAGCAGCTTATTGTCCGGAAACCAAGCTTTCTTT.

This clonotype occurred a few times. The chain couples TRBV10-3 to TRBJ1-6; possibly TRBD1 for D (5 bases). CDR3 length: 14 residues. Germline V gives CDR1 ENHRY, CDR2 SYGVKD. Trimming cost V 3 bases and J 9 bases, with 12 bases left between them. The CDR3 loop is CAISERQGFSPLHF. CDR3 DNA: TGTGCCATCAGTGAACGGCAGGGCTTTTCACCCCTCCACTTT.

This clonotype was recorded a few times. The chain is built from TRBV5-1 and TRBJ2-7; weak D call: TRBD1 (5 bases). There are 13 residues in the CDR3. Germline assignment: CDR1 SGHRS and CDR2 YFSETQ. Trimming left V 5 bases short and J 0 bases short, with 9 bases between. As DNA, the CDR3 is TGCGCCAGCAGTCGGACACTCTCCTACGAGCAGTACTTC. It is translated as CASSRTLSYEQYF.